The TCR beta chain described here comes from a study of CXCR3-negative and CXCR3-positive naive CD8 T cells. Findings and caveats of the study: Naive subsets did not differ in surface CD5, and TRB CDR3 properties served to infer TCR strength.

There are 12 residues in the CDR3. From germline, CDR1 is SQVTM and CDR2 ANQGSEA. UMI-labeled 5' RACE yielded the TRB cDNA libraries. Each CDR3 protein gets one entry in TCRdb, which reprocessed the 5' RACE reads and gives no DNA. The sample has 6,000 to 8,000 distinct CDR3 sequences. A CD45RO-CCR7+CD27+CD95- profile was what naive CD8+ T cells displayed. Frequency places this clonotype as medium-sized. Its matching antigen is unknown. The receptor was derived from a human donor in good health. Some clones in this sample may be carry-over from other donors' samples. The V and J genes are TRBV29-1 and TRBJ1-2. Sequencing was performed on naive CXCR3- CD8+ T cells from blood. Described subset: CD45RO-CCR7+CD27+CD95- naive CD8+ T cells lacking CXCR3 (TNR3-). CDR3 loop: CSVFDGESGYTF.